This is a list of T cell receptor beta chains from one sample in a study of blood T cell repertoires in COVID-19. The data were produced by immunoSEQ multiplex PCR, yet TCRdb's version contains in-frame clones alone and is incomplete. The data show 200,000 to 250,000 clones, 70% to 90% seen once. Material for sequencing was peripheral blood. The origin of the receptors is a man older than 75 with acute or convalescent COVID-19. Both conserved end residues are part of each CDR3. The order of the fields is J gene, V gene, CDR3 protein.

TRBJ2-7 TRBV21-1 CASSQGRDRGPEQYF
TRBJ2-7 TRBV13 CASSTTPGQGTYEQYF
TRBJ2-3 TRBV9 CASSPRTSGRTDTQYF
TRBJ2-1 TRBV11-2 CASSARYGGRGEQFF
TRBJ2-7 TRBV23-1 CASGTTREQYF
TRBJ2-7 TRBV10-3 CAISDNRHSYEQYF
TRBJ1-2 TRBV2 CAIFTGAPPPNYGYTF
TRBJ2-5 TRBV7-2 CASSLELRETQYF
TRBJ2-1 TRBV5-4 CASSLISGRGNEQFF
TRBJ2-3 TRBV4-3 CASSPRYRQGRTQYF
TRBJ1-5 TRBV7-2 CASSSEINRPQHF
TRBJ1-1 TRBV12-3/TRBV12-4 CASSWREGTEAFF
TRBJ1-3 TRBV15 CATSRDLDRAGNTIYF
TRBJ1-1 TRBV21-1 CASSDSSWDRDTEAFF
TRBJ2-7 TRBV28 CASSLSAGPGYEQYF
TRBJ2-7 TRBV5-5 CASSLAPTRADEQYF
TRBJ2-7 TRBV6-2/TRBV6-3 CASSYSSRGRVQYF
TRBJ1-4 TRBV28 CASRSGGEGNEKLFF
TRBJ2-5 TRBV12-5 CASGLSGDGETQYF
TRBJ1-3 TRBV2 CASSRDTPNSGNTIYF
TRBJ1-6 TRBV27 CASSLRGNSPLHF
TRBJ1-2 TRBV19 CASAASRLGHGNYGYTF
TRBJ1-1 TRBV28 CASSLAGGLADTEAFF
TRBJ2-5 TRBV7-6 CASSLNRAPEGETQYF
TRBJ2-2 TRBV5-4 CASSLEPLAEGGRELFF
TRBJ1-1 TRBV5-5 CASSLAGLIGGNTEAFF
TRBJ2-5 TRBV6-5 CASVTEGGETQYF
TRBJ2-1 TRBV28 CASIAGGSYNEQFF
TRBJ2-7 TRBV27 CASSLLTSGRVPHEQYF
TRBJ1-2 TRBV20-1 CSQGPDGYTF
TRBJ2-2 TRBV5-1 CASSFTGQGYTGELFF
TRBJ2-3 TRBV7-8 CASSSSTRGSYGDTQYF
TRBJ2-7 TRBV4-1 CASSLIEASGRAYEQYF
TRBJ1-2 TRBV5-5 CASSLLQGNYGYTF
TRBJ2-7 TRBV7-3 CASSLMGQGPYEQYF
TRBJ2-1 TRBV19 CASSSSGSSYNEQFF
TRBJ2-7 TRBV7-9 CASSLALTGGYEQYF
TRBJ2-5 TRBV28 CACRDTESETQYF
TRBJ2-7 TRBV4-3 CASSQDGGGEQYF
TRBJ1-1 TRBV5-6 CASSLGGLQGVKAFF
TRBJ2-1 TRBV3-1/TRBV3-2 CASSPRASGNYNEQFF
TRBJ2-3 TRBV29-1 CSVRLGDSTDTQYF
TRBJ1-1 TRBV5-1 CASSLAPPSTEAFF
TRBJ2-3 TRBV11-3 CASSFSGDTQYF
TRBJ2-7 TRBV14 CASSATSGVPYEQYF
TRBJ2-7 TRBV9 CASSVTASGSYYEQYF
TRBJ2-3 TRBV5-4 CASSLGGVGTDTQYF
TRBJ1-6 TRBV7-9 CASSLGQGTYSPLHF
TRBJ2-7 TRBV7-2 CASSFRGSIYEQYF
TRBJ1-1 TRBV11-3 CASSGQMNTEAFF
TRBJ1-1 TRBV7-2 CASSLKMANTEAFF
TRBJ2-7 TRBV6-6 CAHHGQGYEQYF
TRBJ2-7 TRBV7-2 CASSPSDSYYEQYF
TRBJ1-5 TRBV7-2 CASSPHGEGGQPQHF